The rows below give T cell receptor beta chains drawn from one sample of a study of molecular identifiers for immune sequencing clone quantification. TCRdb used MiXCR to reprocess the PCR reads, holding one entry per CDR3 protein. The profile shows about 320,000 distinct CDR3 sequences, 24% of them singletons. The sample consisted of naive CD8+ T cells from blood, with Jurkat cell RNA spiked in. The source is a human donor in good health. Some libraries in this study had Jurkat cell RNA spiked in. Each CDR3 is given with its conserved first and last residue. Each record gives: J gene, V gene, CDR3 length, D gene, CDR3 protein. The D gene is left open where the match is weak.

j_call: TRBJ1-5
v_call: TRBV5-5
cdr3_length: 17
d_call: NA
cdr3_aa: CASSLEGQQYSNQPQHF

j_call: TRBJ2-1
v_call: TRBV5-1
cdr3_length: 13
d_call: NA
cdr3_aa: CASSPNLQYEQFF

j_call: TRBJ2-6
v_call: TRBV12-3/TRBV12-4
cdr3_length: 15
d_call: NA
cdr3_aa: CASTPISPGANVLTF

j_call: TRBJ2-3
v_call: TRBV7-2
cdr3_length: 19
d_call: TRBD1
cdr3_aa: CASSLIFWDSQGMSDTQYF

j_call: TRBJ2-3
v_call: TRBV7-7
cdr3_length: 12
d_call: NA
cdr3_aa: CASSPGCDTQYF

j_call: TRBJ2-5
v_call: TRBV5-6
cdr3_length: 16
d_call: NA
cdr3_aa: CASSSTAISFQETQYF

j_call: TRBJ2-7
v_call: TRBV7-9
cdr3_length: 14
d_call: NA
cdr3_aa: CASSMGRHAYEQYF

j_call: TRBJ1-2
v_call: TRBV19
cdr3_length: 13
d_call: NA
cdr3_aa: CASSIDPSSGYTF

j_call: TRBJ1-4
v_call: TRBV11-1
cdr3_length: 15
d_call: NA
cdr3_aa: CASSLRRQENEKLSF

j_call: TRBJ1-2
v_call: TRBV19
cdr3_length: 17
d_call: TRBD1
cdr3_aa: CASSIGQGAFWNYGYTF

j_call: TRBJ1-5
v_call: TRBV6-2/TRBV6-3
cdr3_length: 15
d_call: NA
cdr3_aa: CASSGIRQDDQPQHF

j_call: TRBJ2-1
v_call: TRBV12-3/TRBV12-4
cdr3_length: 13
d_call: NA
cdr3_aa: CASAAVPGDEQFF